The T cell receptor beta chain described here comes from a study of cytomegalovirus exposure and HLA in healthy donors. As concerns this clone: The target antigen is unknown.

The CDR3 runs to 17 residues. Study-wide findings and caveats: With further analysis later on, most CMV-associated TCR beta chains appeared HLA-restricted. As a later analysis showed, several of the most significant clusters appeared to be linked to common viral pathogens. Reportedly, HLA-A and HLA-B alleles of most subjects were accurately predicted from TCR beta. In a later analysis, TCR association rates varied by HLA locus: DRB1 most, HLA-C fewest.

PCR primers comprised 60 Vbeta and 13 Jbeta primers. Clones were sequenced by immunoSEQ multiplex PCR, and TCRdb holds only the in-frame ones, with some missing. Here the sample spans roughly 180,000 clones, 80% to 90% being singletons. The chain recombines TRBV12-1 with TRBJ1-2. TRBV12-1 is a documented pseudogene. The sample taken for sequencing was PBMCs. This receptor was identified in a man in his late teens or twenties in good health and CMV-seropositive. CDR3: CASSFYGSEPHSYGYTF. In DNA form, the CDR3 reads TGTGCCAGCAGCTTTTATGGTTCGGAGCCCCATAGCTATGGCTACACCTTC.